Following are 15 T cell receptor beta chains from one sample sequenced in a study of T cell responses to AZD1222 COVID-19 vaccine. Libraries were prepared by immunoSEQ multiplex PCR; TCRdb keeps only in-frame clonotypes and omits some of them. The sample lists approximately 100,000 clones, roughly 86% seen once, with about 4.6% in the top ten. This specimen consisted of peripheral blood, obtained 28 days after the second AZD1222 dose. The origin of the receptors is an adult who received the AZD1222 COVID-19 vaccine.

This clone was counted between two and nine times. The CDR3 loop is CAWKETGAAYGYTF. The CDR3 DNA reads TGTGCCTGGAAGGAAACAGGGGCTGCCTATGGCTACACCTTC. The J gene is TRBJ1-2, the V gene TRBV30; TRBD1 agrees at 7 bases. Trimming removed 4 bases from V and 4 bases from J; junction bases left unmatched: 9. Germline V CDR1 and CDR2: GTSNPN, SVGIG (reference sequence). The CDR3 is made up of 14 amino acids.

The chain combines TRBV4-3 with TRBJ2-3; 8 nucleotides align to TRBD2. Unmatched junction bases numbered 3, after V lost 0 bases and J lost 4 bases. Germline CDR1 LGHNA, CDR2 YSLEER. The CDR3 runs 15 residues. The CDR3 spells CASSQELGLADTQYF. As DNA, the CDR3 is TGCGCCAGCAGCCAAGAACTGGGACTAGCAGATACGCAGTATTTT.

This chain joins TRBV7-3 and TRBJ2-3, with a tentative D call TRBD1 (6 bases). V lost 3 bases, J lost 12 bases, and 16 bases lay in between. The CDR3 sequence is 13 residues long. From germline, CDR1 is SGHTA and CDR2 FQGTGA. The CDR3 sequence is CASSFTTGEVQYF. DNA of the CDR3: TGTGCCAGCAGCTTTACGACAGGAGAGGTTCAGTATTTT.

The V and J genes are TRBV4-3 and TRBJ2-7; D possibly corresponds to TRBD2 (6 bases). The CDR3 is 14 residues long. Germline V gives CDR1 LGHNA, CDR2 YSLEER. The V gene lost 1 base and the J gene lost 2 bases, with 9 bases spanning the gap. The CDR3 here is CASSQVGGTYEQYF. CDR3 bases: TGCGCCAGCAGCCAAGTTGGAGGGACCTACGAGCAGTACTTC.

This clone is a singleton in its sample. The chain links TRBV9 to TRBJ1-1; D is possibly TRBD1 (6 bases). CDR3 length: 11 residues. Trimming removed 4 bases at V and 10 bases at J, with 11 bases between. From germline, CDR1 is SGDLS and CDR2 YYNGEE. CDR3 nucleotide sequence: TGTGCCAGCAGCTCAGGGGTAGGAGCTTTCTTT. It codes for CASSSGVGAFF.

As for this clone: This CDR3 is also generated by other DNA sequences in the sample. V is TRBV30 and J is TRBJ1-3, with D unclear. This CDR3 region has 13 residues. V lost 1 base and J 0 bases, leaving 4 bases between the germline ends. CDR1 is GTSNPN, CDR2 SVGIG, per germline (reference sequence). CDR3 bases: TGTGCCTGGAGTGGAAGCTCTGGAAACACCATATATTTT. It specifies CAWSGSSGNTIYF.

CDR3 in amino acids: CASSLRNTEAFF. The CDR3 DNA is TGTGCCAGCAGCTTGCGGAACACTGAAGCTTTCTTT. The chain combines TRBV5-4 with TRBJ1-1; D is undetermined. Looked up from germline, CDR1 is SGHNT and CDR2 is YYREEE (reference sequence). The CDR3 length is 12 residues. V was clipped by 1 base and J by 1 base, with 2 bases between them.

The chain employs TRBV9 and TRBJ2-2; TRBD2 agrees at 7 bases. This CDR3 comprises 14 residues. J was trimmed by 1 base and V by 6 bases; bases with no gene match: 3. Germline lookup yields CDR1 SGDLS and CDR2 YYNGEE. The CDR3 DNA reads as TGTGCCAGCACCGCTAGCGGGAACACCGGGGAGCTGTTTTTT. Its translation is CASTASGNTGELFF.

V is TRBV15 and J is TRBJ1-5; D unclear. This CDR3 spans 12 amino acids. Germline CDR1 reads LNHNV; CDR2 reads YYDKDF (reference sequence). Deletions cut 1 base from V and 8 bases from J, with 6 bases between. CDR3: CATSRAAEPQHF. In DNA form, the CDR3 reads TGTGCCACCAGCAGAGCGGCGGAGCCCCAGCATTTT.

The chain carries TRBV5-1 and TRBJ1-3; 9 nucleotides match TRBD1. The CDR3 length is 18 residues. The ends lost 0 bases at V and 3 bases at J; junction bases unmatched: 10. CDR1 is SGHRS and CDR2 is YFSETQ in the germline V gene. The CDR3 loop is CASSLARWDRANGNTIYF. The CDR3, as DNA: TGCGCCAGCAGCTTGGCCAGGTGGGACAGGGCGAATGGAAACACCATATATTTT.

The rearrangement uses TRBV30 and TRBJ1-5, with D uncertain. Germline values: CDR1 GTSNPN, CDR2 SVGIG (reference sequence). The CDR3 length is 12 residues. V was shortened by 2 bases and J by 2 bases, with 4 bases between the two germline ends. CDR3 protein: CAWSPGNQPQHF. For the CDR3, the DNA is TGTGCCTGGAGTCCTGGCAATCAGCCCCAGCATTTT.

The rearrangement links TRBV6-2 or TRBV6-3 to TRBJ1-2, with a weak D call TRBD1 (6 bases). Germline V lookup: CDR1 MNHEY, CDR2 SVGEGT. The CDR3 is 15 amino acids. V gave up 0 bases and J gave up 8 bases, with 16 bases separating them. DNA of the CDR3: TGTGCCAGCAGTTACTCGCCGGGGGCCCTGGGAGGCTACACCTTC. Its protein is CASSYSPGALGGYTF.

The CDR3 loop is CAISITGIDNEQFF. CDR3 DNA sequence: TGTGCCATCAGCATTACCGGGATTGATAATGAGCAGTTCTTC. This sequence joins TRBV10-3 and TRBJ2-1; possibly TRBD2 for D (5 bases). This CDR3 has 14 residues. V lost 6 bases, J lost 7 bases, and 16 bases lay in between. Germline CDR1 ENHRY, CDR2 SYGVKD.

V is TRBV18 and J is TRBJ2-6; the match to TRBD1 covers 9 bases. The CDR3 spans 18 residues. Germline V gene lookup returns CDR1 KGHSH and CDR2 LQKENI. V shed 2 bases, J shed 3 bases, and the junction held 8 bases outside the gene matches. The CDR3 sequence: CASSPKLTGGVGANVLTF. The CDR3 nucleotides are TGTGCCAGCTCACCAAAGCTTACAGGGGGCGTTGGGGCCAACGTCCTGACTTTC.

The sample holds a few counts of this clone. V is TRBV5-1 and J is TRBJ2-7, with D perhaps matching TRBD1 (5 bases). There are 13 residues in the CDR3. Germline V gene data show CDR1 as SGHRS and CDR2 as YFSETQ. The V gene lost 0 bases and the J gene lost 7 bases, with 11 bases spanning the gap. CDR3 DNA: TGCGCCAGCAGCTTGGATAGGGGTCGTGAGCAGTACTTC. This codes for CASSLDRGREQYF. Full variable domain (remainder filled in from reference TRBV5-1 and TRBJ2-7): KAGVTQTPRYLIKTRGQQVTLSCSPISGHRSVSWYQQTPGQGLQFLFEYFSETQRNKGNFPGRFSGRQFSNSRSEMNVSTLELGDSALYLCASSLDRGREQYFGPGTRLTVT.